Following are 21 T cell receptor beta chains from one sample sequenced in a study of blood T cell repertoires in COVID-19. Data came from immunoSEQ multiplex PCR; TCRdb stores just in-frame clones and leaves some out. The sample includes 200,000 to 250,000 clones, 65% to 85% seen only once; the top ten take around 1.3%. The sequencing input was peripheral blood. Receptors were obtained from a woman aged 25-40 years with COVID-19, enrolled during active disease.

V and J are TRBV9 and TRBJ2-3; D possibly corresponds to TRBD2 (7 bases). V lost 4 bases to trimming and J lost 0 bases, with 15 bases between them. The CDR3 loop spans 16 amino acids. Germline V CDR1 and CDR2: SGDLS, YYNGEE. CDR3 amino acids: CASSLLQGLSTDTQYF. The CDR3 DNA sequence: TGTGCCAGCAGCCTCCTACAGGGACTAAGCACAGATACGCAGTATTTT.

The chain joins TRBV9 to TRBJ2-5, with 10 bases matching TRBD2. Trimming took 3 bases from V and 2 from J; bases not matched to a gene: 7. CDR1 and CDR2 from the germline V gene are SGDLS and YYNGEE. The CDR3 spans 16 residues. Written as DNA, the CDR3 is TGTGCCAGCAGCGGATCAGCGGGGGGGCAGCAAGAGACCCAGTACTTC. Translation gives CASSGSAGGQQETQYF.

This clone was recorded once. This chain joins TRBV28 and TRBJ1-1, with D possibly TRBD1 on 5 matching bases. The CDR3 consists of 15 residues. The ends were cut back, 4 bases at V and 1 base at J, with 13 bases in the middle. Germline CDR1 is MDHEN and CDR2 is SYDVKM. The CDR3 region has the DNA TGTGCCAGCAGTTCACCAGGGATCGGGAACACTGAAGCTTTCTTT. It encodes CASSSPGIGNTEAFF.

Worth noting for this clone: Other DNA sequences from this sample encode an identical CDR3 as well. V usage is TRBV4-1 and J usage is TRBJ2-1; D uncertain. The CDR3 is made up of 13 amino acids. The V end was cut by 1 base, the J end by 4 bases, with 5 bases between. CDR1 is MGHRA, CDR2 YSYEKL, per germline. The CDR3 is CASSQVEYNEQFF. CDR3 sequence (DNA): TGCGCCAGCAGCCAAGTGGAGTACAATGAGCAGTTCTTC.

This clone was observed once. This rearrangement joins TRBV4-2 to TRBJ1-6; unclear D gene. Germline V CDR1 and CDR2: LGHNA, YNFKEQ. The V and J ends lost 1 base and 6 bases respectively, with 13 bases between them. The CDR3 is 16 amino acids. CDR3 sequence: CASSQGRQEGNSPLHF. CDR3 bases: TGTGCCAGCAGCCAAGGTCGGCAGGAGGGTAATTCACCCCTCCACTTT.

This chain connects TRBV19 to TRBJ2-5; possibly TRBD2 for D (5 bases). Per germline, CDR1 LNHDA and CDR2 SQIVND (reference sequence). V lost 0 bases and J 4 bases, leaving 6 bases between the germline ends. The CDR3 has 13 residues. The CDR3 region is CASSIDGRETQYF. For the CDR3, the DNA is TGTGCCAGTAGTATAGATGGGAGAGAGACCCAGTACTTC.

The count of this clone is one. The chain is built from TRBV28 and TRBJ2-5, with 8 bases aligning to TRBD2. With 2 bases clipped from V and 4 bases from J, the junction kept 15 bases outside the gene matches. This CDR3 region has 18 residues. Germline V gene data show CDR1 as MDHEN and CDR2 as SYDVKM. This chain's CDR3 is CASSLLSRMAGGPETQYF. CDR3 DNA sequence: TGTGCCAGCAGTTTACTTTCGAGGATGGCGGGGGGCCCAGAGACCCAGTACTTC.

The chain links TRBV5-4 to TRBJ1-1; D uncertain. CDR1 SGHNT and CDR2 YYREEE come from the germline V gene (reference sequence). V was trimmed by 7 bases and J by 1 base, leaving 8 bases between them. CDR3 length equals 12 residues. CDR3 in amino acids: CASEGANTEAFF. CDR3 sequence (DNA): TGTGCCAGCGAGGGAGCGAACACTGAAGCTTTCTTT.

The chain couples TRBV9 to TRBJ1-1, with TRBD1 matching over 9 bases. The V gene end was trimmed by 6 bases and the J gene end by 8 bases; junction bases not matched to a gene: 8. Germline V CDR1 and CDR2: SGDLS, YYNGEE. This CDR3 is built from 13 residues. The CDR3 loop reads CASTRDRVGEAFF. CDR3 bases: TGTGCCAGCACAAGGGACAGGGTCGGCGAAGCTTTCTTT.

A few counts support this clone. The chain couples TRBV10-3 to TRBJ2-2; no clear D. Between the trimmed V and J ends, which lost 3 bases and 1 base, there was a span of 9 bases. This CDR3 contains 15 residues. Germline CDR1 and CDR2: ENHRY and SYGVKD. The DNA for the CDR3 is TGTGCCATCAGTGACCCTCTACTGAACACCGGGGAGCTGTTTTTT. As protein: CAISDPLLNTGELFF.

V usage is TRBV19 and J usage is TRBJ2-3, with 13 bases matching TRBD2. The V and J ends lost 7 bases and 2 bases, in that order; junction bases with no gene match: 12. Germline lookup yields CDR1 LNHDA and CDR2 SQIVND (reference sequence). The CDR3 consists of 18 residues. CDR3 in DNA: TGTGCCAGTACCCTCCGAGGACTAGCGGGGGCTAACACAGATACGCAGTATTTT. Its translation: CASTLRGLAGANTDTQYF.

The V and J genes are TRBV15 and TRBJ1-1; 10 bases agree with TRBD1. Germline V gene data show CDR1 as LNHNV and CDR2 as YYDKDF (reference sequence). Trimming cost V 3 bases and J 3 bases; bases outside gene matches: 4. CDR3 length: 15 residues. Here the CDR3 DNA reads TGTGCCACCAGCAGCCGGACAGGGGGTTACACTGAAGCTTTCTTT. Translation gives CATSSRTGGYTEAFF.

In its sample, this clone was seen a few times. Other DNA sequences within the sample encode an identical CDR3. The chain has TRBV27 and TRBJ1-2, with D hard to call. Germline V gives CDR1 MNHEY, CDR2 SMNVEV (reference sequence). The CDR3 is made up of 13 amino acids. The V gene lost 2 bases and the J gene lost 2 bases, with 6 bases spanning the gap. CDR3 DNA: TGTGCCAGCAGTTTAAGACAAAACTATGGCTACACCTTC. Encoded protein: CASSLRQNYGYTF.

The chain combines TRBV9 with TRBJ1-2; 11 nucleotides line up with TRBD1. The CDR3 is 16 residues long. Germline V gene lookup returns CDR1 SGDLS and CDR2 YYNGEE. V dropped 4 bases and J dropped 6; count of bases not matched to a gene: 11. The CDR3 nucleotides read TGTGCCAGCAGCTCCTCCTGGACAGGGGGCGAGGATGGCTACACCTTC. Translation gives CASSSSWTGGEDGYTF.

The chain couples TRBV25-1 to TRBJ1-4; no clear D. Per germline, CDR1 MGHDK and CDR2 SYGVNS. The V gene lost 10 bases and the J gene lost 8 bases, with 17 bases spanning the gap. The CDR3 is 13 amino acids. The CDR3, as DNA: TGTGCCAACCCGCGTCGGCGGGAAGAAAAACTGTTTTTT. It codes for CANPRRREEKLFF.

This sequence joins TRBV12-3 or TRBV12-4 and TRBJ1-2; perhaps TRBD1 as D (6 bases). The V end was cut by 5 bases, the J end by 1 base, with 8 bases between. The length of the CDR3 is 13 residues. CDR3 residues: CASSEDSNYGYTF. As DNA, the CDR3 is TGTGCCAGCAGTGAGGACAGTAACTATGGCTACACCTTC.

V and J are TRBV2 and TRBJ1-1; D not resolved. The CDR3 is 12 residues long. The V gene lost 7 bases and the J gene lost 8 bases, with 14 bases spanning the gap. Per the germline V gene, CDR1 is SNHLY and CDR2 is FYNNEI. CDR3 in amino acids: CASTHTPTEAFF. The CDR3 region has the DNA TGTGCCAGCACCCACACACCAACCGAAGCTTTCTTT.

V and J are TRBV10-3 and TRBJ1-1; 8 nucleotides line up with TRBD1. Trimming cost V 4 bases and J 0 bases; bases outside gene matches: 7. Germline CDR1 reads ENHRY; CDR2 reads SYGVKD. The CDR3 is made up of 16 amino acids. The CDR3 loop is CAISGTEDRVNTEAFF. The CDR3 nucleotides are TGTGCCATCAGTGGCACCGAGGACAGGGTGAACACTGAAGCTTTCTTT.

This sequence joins TRBV12-5 and TRBJ1-1; TRBD1 is a possible D gene (5 bases). V lost 2 bases and J lost 3, with 22 bases in between. CDR3 length: 18 residues. Germline CDR1 reads LGHNT; CDR2 reads FRNRAP. Here the CDR3 reads CASGLSMIRARRDTEAFF. CDR3 in DNA: TGTGCTAGTGGTTTGTCTATGATCAGGGCCAGGAGAGACACTGAAGCTTTCTTT.

In nucleotides, the CDR3 is TGTGCCAGCAGTTACTCGGGAACAGGGAAAGGCAATGAGCAGTTCTTC. Protein sequence: CASSYSGTGKGNEQFF. The chain couples TRBV6-5 to TRBJ2-1; D is possibly TRBD1 (6 bases). The germline V gene encodes CDR1 MNHEY and CDR2 SVGAGI. With 0 bases removed from V and 6 bases from J, the gap between germline ends came to 15 bases. CDR3 length: 16 amino acids.

The chain uses TRBV28 and TRBJ2-1; D is possibly TRBD1 (6 bases). The V gene's germline CDR1 is MDHEN and CDR2 SYDVKM. Trimming left V 7 bases short and J 4 bases short, with 17 bases between. The CDR3 extends over 15 amino acids. CDR3 sequence: CASTCRDTSYNEQFF. In DNA, the CDR3 is TGTGCCAGCACGTGTCGGGACACCTCTTACAATGAGCAGTTCTTC.